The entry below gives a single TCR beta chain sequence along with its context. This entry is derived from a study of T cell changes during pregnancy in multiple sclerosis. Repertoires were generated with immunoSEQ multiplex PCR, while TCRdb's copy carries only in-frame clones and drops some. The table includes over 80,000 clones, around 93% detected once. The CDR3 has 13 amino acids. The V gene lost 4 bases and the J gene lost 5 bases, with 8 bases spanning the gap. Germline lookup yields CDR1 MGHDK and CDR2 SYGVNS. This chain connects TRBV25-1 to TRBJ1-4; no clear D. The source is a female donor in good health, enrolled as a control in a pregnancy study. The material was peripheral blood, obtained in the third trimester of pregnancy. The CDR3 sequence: CASSGQVNEKLFF. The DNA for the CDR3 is TGTGCCAGCAGTGGCCAGGTGAATGAAAAACTGTTTTTT.